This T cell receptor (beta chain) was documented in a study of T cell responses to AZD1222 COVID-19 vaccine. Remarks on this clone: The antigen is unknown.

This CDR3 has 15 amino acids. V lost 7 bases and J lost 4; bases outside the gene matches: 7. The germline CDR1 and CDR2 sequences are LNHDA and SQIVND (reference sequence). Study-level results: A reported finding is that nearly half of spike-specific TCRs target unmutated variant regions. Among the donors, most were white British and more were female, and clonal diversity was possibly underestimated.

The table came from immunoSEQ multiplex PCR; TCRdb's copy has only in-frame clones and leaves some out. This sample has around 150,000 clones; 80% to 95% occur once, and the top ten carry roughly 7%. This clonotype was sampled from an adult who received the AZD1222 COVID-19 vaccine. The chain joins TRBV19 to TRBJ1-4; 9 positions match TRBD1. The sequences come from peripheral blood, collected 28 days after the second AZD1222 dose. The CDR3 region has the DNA TGTGCCAGTACGGGACAGGGATGGTTTAATGAAAAACTGTTTTTT. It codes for CASTGQGWFNEKLFF.